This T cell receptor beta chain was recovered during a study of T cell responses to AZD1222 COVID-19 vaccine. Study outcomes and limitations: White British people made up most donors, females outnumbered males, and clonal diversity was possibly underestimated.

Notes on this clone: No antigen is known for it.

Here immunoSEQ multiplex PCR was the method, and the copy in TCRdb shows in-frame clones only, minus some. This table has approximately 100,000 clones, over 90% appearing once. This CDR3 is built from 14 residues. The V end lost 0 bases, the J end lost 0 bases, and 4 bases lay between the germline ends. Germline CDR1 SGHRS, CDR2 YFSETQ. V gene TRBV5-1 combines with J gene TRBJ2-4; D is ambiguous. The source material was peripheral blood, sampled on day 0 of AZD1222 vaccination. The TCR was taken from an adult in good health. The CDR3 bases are TGCGCCAGCAGCTTGGGAGAAGCCAAAAACATTCAGTACTTC. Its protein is CASSLGEAKNIQYF.